These 18 T cell receptor beta chains were sequenced from one sample in a study of human T cells and chemical hapten exposure. Documented time point: patch test 3, about 24 weeks after DPC sensitization. The sample's treatment: therapeutic diphenylcyclopropenone sensitization with weekly scalp DPC. One entry per CDR3 protein, called by TCRdb with MiXCR from the RACE reads. This table holds 80,000 to 100,000 distinct CDR3 sequences, roughly 10% found once. This material consisted of whole blood, taken in connection with sensitization to the hapten diphenylcyclopropenone (DPC). All receptors come from a woman younger than 45 with alopecia areata. Some clones in this sample may be carry-over from other donors' samples.

This clonotype was seen at least ten times. This chain links TRBV2 with TRBJ2-1; D unresolved. Per the germline V gene, CDR1 is SNHLY and CDR2 is FYNNEI. The V end lost 2 bases, the J end lost 6 bases, and 5 bases lay between the germline ends. The CDR3 contains 12 residues. CDR3 in amino acids: CASSERTNEQFF. CDR3 DNA: TGTGCCAGCAGTGAAAGAACCAATGAGCAGTTCTTC.

On this clonotype: A read error may produce the germline difference seen at one junction end. This sequence joins TRBV12-3 or TRBV12-4 and TRBJ1-5; TRBD1 matches at 9 bases. This CDR3 contains 16 residues. The CDR3 protein is CASGFKAGQGNQPQHF. DNA of the CDR3: TGTGCCAGCGGTTTTAAGGCGGGACAGGGAAATCAGCCCCAGCATTTT.

This clonotype was picked up many times. The rearrangement uses TRBV11-2 and TRBJ2-7, with 9 bases aligning to TRBD1. With 5 bases clipped from V and 1 base from J, the junction kept 9 bases outside the gene matches. The CDR3 is made up of 16 amino acids. CDR1 and CDR2 from the germline V gene are SGHAT and FQNNGV. The DNA for the CDR3 is TGTGCCAGCAGCCCCGTGGGGACAGGGACTTCCTACGAGCAGTACTTC. Translation: CASSPVGTGTSYEQYF.

V gene TRBV4-1 combines with J gene TRBJ1-5; D remains unclear. The germline V and J ends were trimmed by 4 bases and 4 bases, with 8 bases remaining between them. The CDR3 runs 13 residues. Germline V CDR1 and CDR2: MGHRA, YSYEKL. The chain's CDR3 is CASSRLQNQPQHF. The CDR3 coding sequence is TGCGCCAGCAGCCGCTTACAAAATCAGCCCCAGCATTTT.

The chain links TRBV30 to TRBJ2-6; D perhaps matches TRBD1 (6 bases). This CDR3 comprises 15 residues. Germline V gene lookup returns CDR1 GTSNPN and CDR2 SVGIG (reference sequence). V gave up 6 bases and J gave up 0 bases, with 12 bases separating them. CDR3 in amino acids: CACTGPSSGANVLTF. In DNA form, the CDR3 reads TGTGCCTGTACAGGGCCGAGCTCTGGGGCCAACGTCCTGACTTTC.

This rearrangement joins TRBV18 to TRBJ2-7; D call uncertain. The germline V gene encodes CDR1 KGHSH and CDR2 LQKENI. This CDR3 comprises 13 residues. V was shortened by 2 bases and J by 3 bases, with 8 bases between the two germline ends. The CDR3, as DNA: TGTGCCAGCTCACCAGAAGGCGTCTACGAGCAGTACTTC. Its translation is CASSPEGVYEQYF.

The genes are TRBV10-3 and TRBJ2-1; maybe TRBD2 (6 bases). V lost 6 bases and J lost 8, with 11 bases in between. The CDR3 contains 12 residues. The germline CDR1 and CDR2 sequences are ENHRY and SYGVKD. CDR3 in amino acids: CAIRGGRDEQFF. The CDR3, as DNA: TGTGCCATCAGGGGGGGTAGAGATGAGCAGTTCTTC.

This clonotype has just a few counts. The chain couples TRBV28 to TRBJ2-5, with 12 positions matching TRBD2. The germline gives CDR1 MDHEN, CDR2 SYDVKM. This CDR3 has 16 amino acids. J gave up 2 bases and V 6 bases, and 7 bases lay outside the gene matches. CDR3 bases: TGTGCCAGCAGGAATCTAGCGGGAGGGATTCAAGAGACCCAGTACTTC. Translated: CASRNLAGGIQETQYF.

This clonotype has only a few counts. The chain couples TRBV6-2 or TRBV6-3 to TRBJ2-3, with unresolved D. This CDR3 spans 12 amino acids. Germline CDR1 reads MNHEY; CDR2 reads SVGEGT. V gave up 0 bases and J gave up 6 bases, with 4 bases separating them. This CDR3 is CASSYSKDTQYF. The CDR3 DNA is TGTGCCAGCAGTTACTCGAAGGATACGCAGTATTTT.

This clonotype was recorded at least ten times. V usage is TRBV28 and J usage is TRBJ2-3; weak D call: TRBD1 (6 bases). CDR3 length: 16 amino acids. V was cut by 3 bases and J by 4 bases, with 17 bases left in between. Germline CDR1 is MDHEN and CDR2 is SYDVKM. Written as DNA, the CDR3 is TGTGCCAGCAGTTTTTCACCAGGGGTGATTTCAGATACGCAGTATTTT. As protein: CASSFSPGVISDTQYF.

This clonotype was detected ten times or more. V and J are TRBV4-1 and TRBJ2-3; maybe TRBD2 (7 bases). Germline V gene sequence: CDR1 MGHRA, CDR2 YSYEKL. V was trimmed by 0 bases and J by 4 bases, leaving 14 bases between them. The CDR3 runs to 16 residues. In DNA form, the CDR3 reads TGCGCCAGCAGCCAAGATTTAACGGGGGGCGCAGATACGCAGTATTTT. Residues: CASSQDLTGGADTQYF.

This clonotype occurred a few times. The chain is built from TRBV30 and TRBJ2-2, with TRBD1 identical over 7 bases. This CDR3 comprises 16 residues. The germline V gene has CDR1 GTSNPN and CDR2 SVGIG (reference sequence). Losses at the gene ends were 3 bases for V and 4 bases for J; bases not matched to a gene: 11. The CDR3 DNA reads TGTGCCTGGAGCCCGTACGAGGGGGCAGGCACCGGGGAGCTGTTTTTT. This sequence encodes CAWSPYEGAGTGELFF.

This clonotype was seen repeatedly, ten times or more. The rearrangement joins TRBV5-1 to TRBJ2-3; D not resolved. In germline, CDR1 is SGHRS, CDR2 YFSETQ. The CDR3 sequence is 17 residues long. V was trimmed by 4 bases and J by 4 bases, leaving 22 bases between them. The CDR3 DNA reads TGCGCCAGCAGCATACAGAATGTAGTGGGTGGCGCAGATACGCAGTATTTT. Its translation is CASSIQNVVGGADTQYF.

This clonotype has only a few counts. The V call is TRBV18, the J call TRBJ2-2; D remains unclear. Germline V gene lookup returns CDR1 KGHSH and CDR2 LQKENI. The ends were cut back, 0 bases at V and 2 bases at J, with 7 bases in the middle. The CDR3 extends over 15 amino acids. This CDR3 reads CASSPPGRNTGELFF. CDR3 nucleotide sequence: TGTGCCAGCTCACCACCAGGCCGTAACACCGGGGAGCTGTTTTTT.

This clonotype was counted many times. The V gene is TRBV5-1, the J gene TRBJ2-5, with 12 nucleotides matching TRBD1. V was pared by 4 bases and J by 5 bases, with 12 bases of the junction left unmatched. This CDR3 contains 17 residues. Germline V lookup: CDR1 SGHRS, CDR2 YFSETQ. The CDR3 here is CASSPGQGATLSETQYF. Here the CDR3 DNA reads TGCGCCAGCAGCCCGGGACAGGGGGCGACGCTATCGGAGACCCAGTACTTC.

Many counts were recorded for this clonotype. V and J are TRBV6-2 or TRBV6-3 and TRBJ1-2; D call uncertain. V was shortened by 4 bases and J by 0 bases, with 6 bases between the two germline ends. The germline gives CDR1 MNHEY, CDR2 SVGEGT. The CDR3 spans 13 residues. Written as DNA, the CDR3 is TGTGCCAGCAGTTTGTCGACTAACTATGGCTACACCTTC. Its translation is CASSLSTNYGYTF.

The gene calls are TRBV28 and TRBJ2-5, with 8 positions matching TRBD1. J was trimmed by 5 bases and V by 9 bases; bases with no gene match: 8. Per germline, CDR1 MDHEN and CDR2 SYDVKM. The CDR3 length is 13 residues. The CDR3 DNA reads TGTGCCAGTGGACAGGGCCGGCTCGAGACCCAGTACTTC. Translation gives CASGQGRLETQYF. Variable domain in full (rest from reference TRBV28 and TRBJ2-5): DVKVTQSSRYLVKRTGEKVFLECVQDMDHENMFWYRQDPGLGLRLIYFSYDVKMKEKGDIPEGYSVSREKKERFSLILESASTNQTSMYLCASGQGRLETQYFGPGTRLLVL.

The V call is TRBV3-1, the J call TRBJ1-1; D might be TRBD1 (5 bases). Per the germline V gene, CDR1 is LGHDT and CDR2 is YNNKEL (reference sequence). Trimming pared 4 bases from V and 3 bases from J, leaving 15 bases between. This CDR3 spans 15 amino acids. CDR3 coding DNA: TGTGCCAGCAGCCCCCTCGGGGCTTCGGACACTGAAGCTTTCTTT. Its translation: CASSPLGASDTEAFF.